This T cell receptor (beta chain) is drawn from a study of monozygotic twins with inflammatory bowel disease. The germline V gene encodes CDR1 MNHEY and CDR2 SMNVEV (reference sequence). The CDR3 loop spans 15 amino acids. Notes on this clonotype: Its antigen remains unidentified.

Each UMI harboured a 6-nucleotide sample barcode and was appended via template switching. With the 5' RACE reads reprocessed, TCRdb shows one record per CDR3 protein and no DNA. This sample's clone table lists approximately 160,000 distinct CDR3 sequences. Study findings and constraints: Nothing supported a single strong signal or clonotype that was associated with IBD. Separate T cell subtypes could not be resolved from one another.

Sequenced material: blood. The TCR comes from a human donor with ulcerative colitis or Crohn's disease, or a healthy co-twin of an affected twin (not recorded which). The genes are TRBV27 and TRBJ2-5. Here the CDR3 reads CASSLFAGDQETQYF.